The 8 T cell receptor beta chains given below trace back to one sample, sequenced in a study of a mutant IDH1 vaccine in newly diagnosed glioma. The table came from immunoSEQ multiplex PCR; TCRdb's copy has only in-frame clones and leaves some out. The table lists 50,000 to 65,000 clones, about 80% of them singletons. As to time point: baseline, week 1 (first vaccination visit). Stated treatment: pre-vaccination baseline after standard-of-care therapy. Sequenced material: PBMCs, taken from a glioma patient treated with radiotherapy, temozolomide or both. These receptors originate from a woman aged 40 to 50 with glioma.

The chain joins TRBV11-2 to TRBJ1-3; TRBD1 might be the D (5 bases). Germline CDR1 is SGHAT and CDR2 is FQNNGV. The V gene lost 5 bases and the J gene lost 1 base, with 9 bases spanning the gap. This CDR3 comprises 14 residues. The CDR3 nucleotides read TGTGCCAGCAGCCCCCGGGGGTCTGGAAACACCATATATTTT. This encodes CASSPRGSGNTIYF. The full variable domain, with the rest looked up from reference TRBV11-2 and TRBJ1-3, is EAGVAQSPRYKIIEKRQSVAFWCNPISGHATLYWYQQILGQGPKLLIQFQNNGVVDDSQLPKDRFSAERLKGVDSTLKIQPAKLEDSAVYLCASSPRGSGNTIYFGEGSWLTVV.

The chain is built from TRBV6-6 and TRBJ1-2; D possibly corresponds to TRBD1 (5 bases). The germline gives CDR1 MNHNY, CDR2 SVGAGI (reference sequence). The CDR3 is 14 residues long. V lost 5 bases to trimming and J lost 3 bases, with 13 bases between them. The CDR3 here is CASSHPGGDYGYTF. The CDR3 DNA reads as TGTGCCAGCAGTCACCCGGGGGGGGACTATGGCTACACCTTC.

The chain links TRBV19 to TRBJ1-5; possibly TRBD1 for D (5 bases). V was pared by 5 bases and J by 0 bases, with 14 bases between. Germline CDR1 reads LNHDA; CDR2 reads SQIVND (reference sequence). The CDR3 is made up of 16 amino acids. The CDR3, as DNA: TGTGCCAGTAGTCCTCCAAGGGGTGATAGCAATCAGCCCCAGCATTTT. This encodes CASSPPRGDSNQPQHF.

This chain joins TRBV9 and TRBJ1-6, with 8 nucleotides matching TRBD1. CDR1 is SGDLS, CDR2 YYNGEE, per germline. The CDR3 runs 18 residues. V was pared by 3 bases and J by 0 bases, with 8 bases of the junction left unmatched. The CDR3 DNA reads as TGTGCCAGCAGCGAGGGACAGGTTCCGAGCTCCTATAATTCACCCCTCCACTTT. It translates to CASSEGQVPSSYNSPLHF.

V is TRBV5-1 and J is TRBJ1-3; 7 nucleotides match TRBD1. The CDR3 extends over 17 amino acids. The V segment lost 2 bases and the J segment 1 base; nucleotides outside the gene matches: 9. Germline V gives CDR1 SGHRS, CDR2 YFSETQ. The CDR3: CASSFDPGGSSGNTIYF. CDR3 nucleotide sequence: TGCGCCAGCAGCTTCGATCCAGGGGGGTCATCTGGAAACACCATATATTTT.

This clone was seen more than once but under ten times. The rearrangement uses TRBV4-1 and TRBJ1-5; 7 bases align to TRBD1. CDR1 and CDR2 (germline): MGHRA, YSYEKL. V lost 0 bases, J lost 7 bases, and 9 bases stayed unmatched. CDR3 length equals 16 residues. CDR3 nucleotides: TGCGCCAGCAGCCAAGAAGGTGAGGGGGCATGGCAGCCCCAGCATTTT. Translating it yields CASSQEGEGAWQPQHF.

The chain has TRBV2 and TRBJ2-5, with 7 bases identical to TRBD1. Unmatched junction bases numbered 11, after V lost 6 bases and J lost 4 bases. The CDR3 consists of 15 residues. The germline V gene encodes CDR1 SNHLY and CDR2 FYNNEI. The CDR3 DNA reads TGTGCCAGCAGCATCGACAGGGCACAGACAGAGACCCAGTACTTC. Translating gives CASSIDRAQTETQYF.

A few counts support this clone. This chain uses TRBV5-6 with TRBJ1-4; TRBD1 might be the D (6 bases). Germline assignment: CDR1 SGHDT and CDR2 YYEEEE. CDR3 size: 13 residues. Trimming stripped 5 bases from V and 9 bases from J, with 14 bases between. This chain's CDR3 is CASSRPGVKKLFF. The CDR3 DNA is TGTGCCAGCAGTAGGCCAGGGGTAAAAAAACTGTTTTTT.